These 20 T cell receptor beta chains were sequenced from one sample in a study of PD-1 blockade in classical Hodgkin lymphoma (dated by TCRdb to between 2020 and 2021). Library construction relied on the immunoSEQ multiplex PCR assay. Entries here come from immuneACCESS through TCRdb and include only in-frame sequences with V and J called. Some clones fail to appear in such tables; in the studies checked, an unresolved V gene covers under half of the shortfall, and the cause of the remainder is unknown. The sample yields some 49,000 clones; approximately 91% were counted once. The ten largest clonotypes hold around 5% of the sample. This specimen's time point label, per the study, means: newly diagnosed, previously untreated cHL patient sample. Sequencing was carried out using peripheral blood mononuclear cells (PBMCs). Receptors originate from a human donor with classical Hodgkin lymphoma.

V and J are TRBV19 and TRBJ1-4; D ambiguous. Germline CDR1 and CDR2: LNHDA and SQIVND (reference sequence). The V end was cut by 11 bases, the J end by 5 bases, with 21 bases between. The CDR3 extends over 15 amino acids. The CDR3 sequence is CASGGSGGGNEKLFF. For the CDR3, the DNA is TGTGCCTCCGGAGGAAGCGGAGGCGGCAATGAAAAACTGTTTTTT.

V usage is TRBV6-1 and J usage is TRBJ2-7; TRBD2 is a possible D gene (5 bases). The CDR3 totals 12 residues. CDR1 is MNHNS, CDR2 SASEGT, per germline. Trimming shortened V by 3 bases and J by 5 bases, and 8 bases separated the two germline ends. The CDR3, as DNA: TGTGCCAGCAGTGATCCCGGGAACGAGCAGTACTTC. Translating gives CASSDPGNEQYF.

In this sample, this clone turned up once. This chain joins TRBV5-4 and TRBJ2-2, with D perhaps TRBD1 (6 bases). The CDR3 is made up of 14 amino acids. Germline loops: CDR1 SGHNT, CDR2 YYREEE (reference sequence). The V end was cut by 9 bases, the J end by 1 base, with 13 bases between. In DNA form, the CDR3 reads TGTGCCACCCAGGGGTCAGGGAACACCGGGGAGCTGTTTTTT. Translating gives CATQGSGNTGELFF. Combining the CDR3 with reference TRBV5-4 and TRBJ2-2 gives the whole variable domain ETGVTQSPTHLIKTRGQQVTLRCSSQSGHNTVSWYQQALGQGPQFIFQYYREEENGRGNFPPRFSGLQFPNYSSELNVNALELDDSALYLCATQGSGNTGELFFGEGSRLTVL.

This sequence joins TRBV7-3 and TRBJ2-7; 7 bases are shared with TRBD2. Germline V gene lookup returns CDR1 SGHTA and CDR2 FQGTGA. The V segment lost 1 base and the J segment 4 bases; nucleotides outside the gene matches: 10. The CDR3 covers 16 residues. Written as DNA, the CDR3 is TGTGCCAGCAGCTTAAATGCCCCAGCGGGAAGATACGAGCAGTACTTC. Protein product: CASSLNAPAGRYEQYF.

This rearrangement joins TRBV7-3 to TRBJ2-3; the match to TRBD2 covers 16 bases. The length of the CDR3 is 19 residues. Germline trimming cut 2 bases from V and 1 base from J; bases unmatched to any gene: 6. Germline V gene sequence: CDR1 SGHTA, CDR2 FQGTGA. For the CDR3, the DNA is TGTGCCAGCAGCTTACTGGGACTAGCGGGAGGGGGAGGCACAGATACGCAGTATTTT. This sequence encodes CASSLLGLAGGGGTDTQYF. Drawing the rest from reference TRBV7-3 and TRBJ2-3, the complete variable domain is GAGVSQTPSNKVTEKGKYVELRCDPISGHTALYWYRQSLGQGPEFLIYFQGTGAADDSGLPNDRFFAVRPEGSVSTLKIQRTERGDSAVYLCASSLLGLAGGGGTDTQYFGPGTRLTVL.

This chain connects TRBV5-1 to TRBJ2-3, with 14 positions matching TRBD2. CDR1 and CDR2 from the germline V gene are SGHRS and YFSETQ. V shed 2 bases and J 5 bases; nucleotides not matched to a gene: 13. The CDR3 extends over 19 amino acids. CDR3 coding DNA: TGCGCCAGCAGCTTTTACGGACTAGCGGGAGGAGGGGTAGTAGATACGCAGTATTTT. It specifies CASSFYGLAGGGVVDTQYF.

The gene calls are TRBV28 and TRBJ1-5; TRBD1 matches at 9 bases. CDR3 length: 14 amino acids. The germline CDR1 and CDR2 sequences are MDHEN and SYDVKM. With V trimmed by 4 bases and J by 7 bases, 5 bases remained unmatched. CDR3 region: CASSYRGQVQPQHF. The CDR3, as DNA: TGTGCCAGCAGTTACAGGGGGCAGGTCCAGCCCCAGCATTTT.

This clone was seen a handful of times. The chain has TRBV4-1 and TRBJ2-1; D may match TRBD1 or TRBD2 (5 bases each). This CDR3 has 18 amino acids. The V end lost 1 base, the J end lost 3 bases, and 19 bases lay between the germline ends. In germline, CDR1 is MGHRA, CDR2 YSYEKL. In DNA, the CDR3 is TGCGCCAGCAGCCAAGTAGATATGGGGGTTCGGATCTACAATGAGCAGTTCTTC. It codes for CASSQVDMGVRIYNEQFF.

V usage is TRBV6-4 and J usage is TRBJ2-3; TRBD2 agrees at 7 bases. This CDR3 comprises 14 residues. Germline V lookup: CDR1 MRHNA, CDR2 SNTAGT. V shed 3 bases, J shed 2 bases, and the junction held 2 bases outside the gene matches. The CDR3, as DNA: TGTGCCAGCAGTGAAGCGGGGATCACAGATACGCAGTATTTT. This encodes CASSEAGITDTQYF.

The chain joins TRBV6-1 to TRBJ2-5; D uncertain. This CDR3 region has 12 residues. The V end was cut by 3 bases, the J end by 0 bases, with 2 bases between. Looked up from germline, CDR1 is MNHNS and CDR2 is SASEGT. CDR3 nucleotide sequence: TGTGCCAGCAGTGAGTACCAAGAGACCCAGTACTTC. Protein sequence: CASSEYQETQYF.

The V call is TRBV6-6, the J call TRBJ1-6; unclear D gene. V lost 6 bases to trimming and J lost 7 bases, with 16 bases between them. The germline gives CDR1 MNHNY, CDR2 SVGAGI (reference sequence). There are 15 residues in the CDR3. The CDR3 region has the DNA TGTGCCAGCAGCCCCAAAGCCGTGCCGAATTCACCCCTCCACTTT. Its translation: CASSPKAVPNSPLHF.

J is TRBJ2-3 and V is TRBV29-1; no reliable D call. Between the trimmed V and J ends, which lost 3 bases and 0 bases, there was a span of 7 bases. The CDR3 totals 13 residues. The V gene's germline CDR1 is SQVTM and CDR2 ANQGSEA. The CDR3 region is CSVEEFSTDTQYF. The CDR3 bases are TGCAGCGTTGAGGAGTTTAGCACAGATACGCAGTATTTT.

The chain has TRBV5-1 and TRBJ2-1; 10 bases fit TRBD2. The CDR3 consists of 15 residues. Germline V CDR1 and CDR2: SGHRS, YFSETQ. V dropped 1 base and J dropped 8; count of bases not matched to a gene: 6. The CDR3 region is CASSLRLAGVDEQFF. Here the CDR3 DNA reads TGCGCCAGCAGCTTGAGGCTAGCGGGAGTAGATGAGCAGTTCTTC. Full variable domain (outside the CDR3, taken from reference TRBV5-1 and TRBJ2-1): KAGVTQTPRYLIKTRGQQVTLSCSPISGHRSVSWYQQTPGQGLQFLFEYFSETQRNKGNFPGRFSGRQFSNSRSEMNVSTLELGDSALYLCASSLRLAGVDEQFFGPGTRLTVL.

The chain has TRBV9 and TRBJ2-5; D gene ambiguous. CDR3 length: 14 amino acids. V lost 4 bases and J 5 bases, leaving 15 bases between the germline ends. Germline CDR1 reads SGDLS; CDR2 reads YYNGEE. The CDR3 is CASSSENLQETQYF. As DNA, the CDR3 is TGTGCCAGCAGCTCTGAAAACCTACAGGAGACCCAGTACTTC.

The chain carries TRBV5-8 and TRBJ1-1; unclear D gene. CDR1 is SGHTS and CDR2 is YDEGEE in the germline V gene. This CDR3 contains 14 residues. The germline V and J ends were trimmed by 4 bases and 0 bases, with 10 bases remaining between them. DNA for the CDR3: TGTGCCAGCAGCCGCCCGGGGTTGAACACTGAAGCTTTCTTT. Residues: CASSRPGLNTEAFF. The full variable domain, in which reference TRBV5-8 and TRBJ1-1 provide the parts outside the CDR3, is EAGVTQSPTHLIKTRGQQATLRCSPISGHTSVYWYQQALGLGLQFLLWYDEGEERNRGNFPPRFSGRQFPNYSSELNVNALELEDSALYLCASSRPGLNTEAFFGQGTRLTVV.

V usage is TRBV6-1 and J usage is TRBJ2-2; TRBD2 matches at 8 bases. This CDR3 spans 14 amino acids. The V and J ends lost 4 bases and 4 bases, in that order; junction bases with no gene match: 2. Germline assignment: CDR1 MNHNS and CDR2 SASEGT. Written as DNA, the CDR3 is TGTGCCAGCAGTGGGCTAGCGGGCACCGGGGAGCTGTTTTTT. Translation gives CASSGLAGTGELFF.

This chain links TRBV7-3 with TRBJ2-5; 8 positions match TRBD2. V lost 6 bases to trimming and J lost 4 bases; unmatched junction nucleotides: 7. Looked up from germline, CDR1 is SGHTA and CDR2 is FQGTGA. This CDR3 has 14 amino acids. The CDR3 region has the DNA TGTGCCAGCAGTTTACTAGCGGCCAGAGAGACCCAGTACTTC. Protein product: CASSLLAARETQYF.

The chain couples TRBV30 to TRBJ2-3; no reliable D call. Germline CDR1 reads GTSNPN; CDR2 reads SVGIG (reference sequence). The CDR3 has 13 residues. The germline V and J ends were trimmed by 3 bases and 0 bases, with 7 bases remaining between them. The CDR3 region has the DNA TGTGCCTGGAGCACGGTTAGCACAGATACGCAGTATTTT. Translation gives CAWSTVSTDTQYF.

This chain joins TRBV9 and TRBJ2-1; no reliable D call. Germline V gives CDR1 SGDLS, CDR2 YYNGEE. Trimming took off 4 bases at V and 1 base at J, with 18 bases between the two ends. The CDR3 is 17 amino acids. The CDR3 DNA reads TGTGCCAGCAGCCTCTCCCCGGGTGGAAATTCCTACAATGAGCAGTTCTTC. Amino acids: CASSLSPGGNSYNEQFF.

V usage is TRBV7-8 and J usage is TRBJ2-5, with 8 positions matching TRBD2. Unmatched junction bases numbered 18, after V lost 3 bases and J lost 0 bases. The CDR3 sequence is 20 residues long. Germline loops: CDR1 SGHVS, CDR2 FQNEAQ. CDR3 loop: CASSFPLVGLENEDQETQYF. The CDR3 coding sequence is TGTGCCAGCAGCTTCCCATTGGTGGGACTAGAAAACGAAGACCAAGAGACCCAGTACTTC. Drawing the rest from reference TRBV7-8 and TRBJ2-5, the complete variable domain is GAGVSQSPRYKVAKRGQDVALRCDPISGHVSLFWYQQALGQGPEFLTYFQNEAQLDKSGLPSDRFFAERPEGSVSTLKIQRTQQEDSAVYLCASSFPLVGLENEDQETQYFGPGTRLLVL.